The rows below give T cell receptor beta chains drawn from one sample of a study of T-cell memory formation after mild COVID-19. TCRdb recomputed calls from the 5' RACE reads with MiXCR, one row per CDR3 protein. The data contain 150,000 to 200,000 distinct CDR3 sequences, under 14% of them singletons. The source material was PBMCs or a T cell subset sorted from them (not recorded which). The origin of the receptors is a man younger than 35 who had mild COVID-19 (a few samples of this study predate the infection). Cell type and time point are not known. The CDR3 runs from the conserved cysteine through the conserved F or W. D genes are given only for firm matches. Where a row states a size, it is once, few, many or the class of an expanded clone; other rows omit it.

clone size: few; J gene: TRBJ1-1; V gene: TRBV2; D gene: .; CDR3 protein: CAGGLDMNTEAFF; CDR3 DNA: TGTGCGGGGGGATTGGACATGAACACTGAAGCTTTCTTT
clone size: few; J gene: TRBJ1-6; V gene: TRBV5-6; D gene: .; CDR3 protein: CASSIGSPSNSPLHF; CDR3 DNA: TGTGCCAGCAGCATCGGTTCCCCCTCTAATTCACCCCTCCACTTT
clone size: few; J gene: TRBJ2-1; V gene: TRBV3-1; D gene: TRBD2; CDR3 protein: CASSPRERGEQFF; CDR3 DNA: TGTGCCAGCAGCCCCCGAGAGCGGGGGGAGCAGTTCTTC
clone size: .; J gene: TRBJ1-3; V gene: TRBV5-1; D gene: .; CDR3 protein: CASADTGSGNTIYF; CDR3 DNA: TGCGCCAGCGCTGATACAGGCTCTGGAAACACCATATATTTT
clone size: medium-sized; J gene: TRBJ2-4; V gene: TRBV7-9; D gene: .; CDR3 protein: CASSLRGAKNIQYF; CDR3 DNA: TGTGCCAGCAGCTTAAGAGGGGCCAAAAACATTCAGTACTTC
clone size: many; J gene: TRBJ2-2; V gene: TRBV5-1; D gene: .; CDR3 protein: CASSLVPAGELFF; CDR3 DNA: TGCGCCAGCAGCTTGGTTCCTGCCGGGGAGCTGTTTTTT
clone size: .; J gene: TRBJ2-6; V gene: TRBV20-1; D gene: TRBD1; CDR3 protein: CSATGTGPSGANVLTF; CDR3 DNA: TGCAGTGCGACCGGGACAGGACCCTCTGGGGCCAACGTCCTGACTTTC
clone size: many; J gene: TRBJ2-4; V gene: TRBV2; D gene: .; CDR3 protein: CASSRGGGKNIQYF; CDR3 DNA: TGTGCCAGCAGCCGCGGAGGGGGGAAAAACATTCAGTACTTC
clone size: few; J gene: TRBJ1-4; V gene: TRBV6-5; D gene: TRBD1; CDR3 protein: CASRRDRGELFF; CDR3 DNA: TGTGCCAGCAGAAGGGACAGGGGAGAACTGTTTTTT
clone size: .; J gene: TRBJ1-2; V gene: TRBV7-3; D gene: .; CDR3 protein: CASSPSTASYGYTF; CDR3 DNA: TGTGCCAGCAGCCCCTCGACGGCTAGCTATGGCTACACCTTC
clone size: .; J gene: TRBJ1-2; V gene: TRBV20-1; D gene: .; CDR3 protein: CSAREDKGVYTF; CDR3 DNA: TGCAGTGCTAGGGAGGACAAGGGAGTCTACACCTTC
clone size: many; J gene: TRBJ2-3; V gene: TRBV11-1; D gene: .; CDR3 protein: CASVPNAVLGGTQYF; CDR3 DNA: TGTGCCAGCGTTCCCAACGCCGTCCTTGGGGGCACGCAGTATTTT
clone size: .; J gene: TRBJ2-3; V gene: TRBV7-2; D gene: .; CDR3 protein: CASSGRLSDTQYF; CDR3 DNA: TGTGCCAGCAGCGGGCGACTATCCGATACGCAGTATTTT
clone size: few; J gene: TRBJ1-1; V gene: TRBV25-1; D gene: .; CDR3 protein: CASSEGYWVNTEAFF; CDR3 DNA: TGTGCCAGCAGCGAAGGGTATTGGGTGAACACTGAAGCTTTCTTT
clone size: few; J gene: TRBJ1-6; V gene: TRBV20-1; D gene: .; CDR3 protein: CSARDGRSPLHF; CDR3 DNA: TGCAGTGCTAGAGATGGGCGTTCACCCCTCCACTTT
clone size: .; J gene: TRBJ2-2; V gene: TRBV5-1; D gene: .; CDR3 protein: CASSRSDGPNTGELFF; CDR3 DNA: TGCGCCAGCAGCCGATCGGACGGACCGAACACCGGGGAGCTGTTTTTT
clone size: .; J gene: TRBJ1-5; V gene: TRBV27; D gene: .; CDR3 protein: CASSIGTPNQPQHF; CDR3 DNA: TGTGCCAGCAGTATCGGGACACCGAATCAGCCCCAGCATTTT
clone size: few; J gene: TRBJ2-1; V gene: TRBV9; D gene: .; CDR3 protein: CASSVATRVSGLSYNEQFF; CDR3 DNA: TGTGCCAGCAGCGTAGCTACGAGGGTGTCGGGACTCTCCTACAATGAGCAGTTCTTC
clone size: few; J gene: TRBJ2-1; V gene: TRBV4-3; D gene: TRBD2; CDR3 protein: CASSQWTSEGNEQFF; CDR3 DNA: TGCGCCAGCAGCCAATGGACTAGCGAGGGCAATGAGCAGTTCTTC
clone size: many; J gene: TRBJ2-5; V gene: TRBV5-1; D gene: TRBD1; CDR3 protein: CASSLTGDEKTQYF; CDR3 DNA: TGCGCCAGCAGTCTTACAGGGGATGAGAAGACCCAGTACTTC
clone size: few; J gene: TRBJ1-1; V gene: TRBV5-6; D gene: .; CDR3 protein: CASSSQFRGGRMTEAFF; CDR3 DNA: TGTGCCAGCAGCTCCCAATTCCGTGGGGGTCGGATGACTGAAGCTTTCTTT
clone size: .; J gene: TRBJ1-2; V gene: TRBV6-2/TRBV6-3; D gene: .; CDR3 protein: CASTSRTGSGGYTF; CDR3 DNA: TGTGCCAGCACCTCTCGGACCGGGTCCGGGGGCTACACCTTC
clone size: few; J gene: TRBJ2-6; V gene: TRBV28; D gene: .; CDR3 protein: CASSLGNSGANVLTF; CDR3 DNA: TGTGCCAGCAGTTTAGGGAACTCTGGGGCCAACGTCCTGACTTTC
clone size: .; J gene: TRBJ2-1; V gene: TRBV7-2; D gene: .; CDR3 protein: CASSLDQGPYNEQFF; CDR3 DNA: TGTGCCAGCAGCTTAGACCAGGGTCCCTACAATGAGCAGTTCTTC
clone size: few; J gene: TRBJ1-5; V gene: TRBV5-1; D gene: .; CDR3 protein: CASSLVPGQDQPQHF; CDR3 DNA: TGCGCCAGCAGCTTGGTCCCGGGGCAGGATCAGCCCCAGCATTTT
clone size: many; J gene: TRBJ2-6; V gene: TRBV7-2; D gene: .; CDR3 protein: CASSSYSLGANVLTF; CDR3 DNA: TGTGCCAGCAGCTCCTATAGCCTCGGGGCCAACGTCCTGACTTTC
clone size: .; J gene: TRBJ2-1; V gene: TRBV6-5; D gene: .; CDR3 protein: CASSQSMYNEQFF; CDR3 DNA: TGTGCCAGCAGTCAATCTATGTACAATGAGCAGTTCTTC
clone size: few; J gene: TRBJ2-1; V gene: TRBV5-1; D gene: TRBD2; CDR3 protein: CASSLEAGGGSGEQFF; CDR3 DNA: TGCGCCAGCAGCCTGGAGGCAGGCGGGGGGTCAGGTGAGCAGTTCTTC
clone size: .; J gene: TRBJ2-3; V gene: TRBV12-3/TRBV12-4; D gene: TRBD2; CDR3 protein: CASSLRLAGSSDTQYF; CDR3 DNA: TGTGCCAGCAGTTTGCGACTAGCGGGGAGTTCAGATACGCAGTATTTT
clone size: .; J gene: TRBJ1-5; V gene: TRBV20-1; D gene: .; CDR3 protein: CSASYPGGTYSNQPQHF; CDR3 DNA: TGCAGTGCTAGTTATCCGGGGGGAACGTATAGCAATCAGCCCCAGCATTTT
clone size: .; J gene: TRBJ1-2; V gene: TRBV15; D gene: .; CDR3 protein: CATSREDTGLYGYTF; CDR3 DNA: TGTGCCACCAGCAGAGAAGATACAGGACTCTATGGCTACACCTTC
clone size: few; J gene: TRBJ2-5; V gene: TRBV7-3; D gene: .; CDR3 protein: CASGRGSGETQYF; CDR3 DNA: TGTGCCAGCGGGCGGGGATCCGGAGAGACCCAGTACTTC
clone size: few; J gene: TRBJ2-5; V gene: TRBV5-1; D gene: TRBD1; CDR3 protein: CASSHGTGQETQYF; CDR3 DNA: TGCGCCAGCAGCCACGGGACAGGACAAGAGACCCAGTACTTC
clone size: .; J gene: TRBJ1-5; V gene: TRBV19; D gene: .; CDR3 protein: CASRPQRNQPQHF; CDR3 DNA: TGTGCCAGTAGACCTCAGAGAAATCAGCCCCAGCATTTT
clone size: .; J gene: TRBJ2-4; V gene: TRBV4-1; D gene: TRBD2; CDR3 protein: CASSHGLAGGLAKNIQYF; CDR3 DNA: TGCGCCAGCAGCCACGGCCTAGCGGGGGGACTAGCCAAAAACATTCAGTACTTC
clone size: few; J gene: TRBJ1-1; V gene: TRBV29-1; D gene: .; CDR3 protein: CSVEVNGNTEAFF; CDR3 DNA: TGCAGCGTTGAAGTAAACGGGAACACTGAAGCTTTCTTT
clone size: .; J gene: TRBJ2-5; V gene: TRBV12-3/TRBV12-4; D gene: TRBD1; CDR3 protein: CASRADRGVEETQYF; CDR3 DNA: TGTGCCAGCAGGGCCGACAGGGGGGTTGAGGAGACCCAGTACTTC
clone size: few; J gene: TRBJ1-1; V gene: TRBV19; D gene: .; CDR3 protein: CASGLSRDTEAFF; CDR3 DNA: TGTGCCAGTGGCCTTTCAAGGGACACTGAAGCTTTCTTT
clone size: few; J gene: TRBJ1-2; V gene: TRBV10-3; D gene: TRBD1; CDR3 protein: CAINGRGIYGYTF; CDR3 DNA: TGTGCCATCAATGGCAGGGGGATCTATGGCTACACCTTC
clone size: .; J gene: TRBJ1-1; V gene: TRBV7-9; D gene: .; CDR3 protein: CASSSAHTEVFF; CDR3 DNA: TGTGCCAGCAGTTCAGCCCACACTGAAGTTTTCTTT
clone size: few; J gene: TRBJ2-7; V gene: TRBV18; D gene: TRBD1; CDR3 protein: CASSPRTGFSYEQYF; CDR3 DNA: TGTGCCAGCTCACCACGGACAGGATTTTCCTACGAGCAGTACTTC
clone size: few; J gene: TRBJ2-7; V gene: TRBV6-1; D gene: TRBD2; CDR3 protein: CASIKTSGVRYEQYF; CDR3 DNA: TGTGCCAGCATCAAGACTAGCGGGGTACGGTACGAGCAGTACTTC
clone size: few; J gene: TRBJ1-1; V gene: TRBV5-6; D gene: .; CDR3 protein: CASSFSHDGRVNTEAFF; CDR3 DNA: TGTGCCAGCAGCTTCTCCCATGATGGGCGGGTGAACACTGAAGCTTTCTTT
clone size: few; J gene: TRBJ2-5; V gene: TRBV2; D gene: .; CDR3 protein: CASSEIRETQYF; CDR3 DNA: TGTGCCAGCAGTGAGATTCGAGAGACCCAGTACTTC
clone size: few; J gene: TRBJ1-2; V gene: TRBV6-2/TRBV6-3; D gene: .; CDR3 protein: CASRKALTSYGYTF; CDR3 DNA: TGTGCCAGCAGAAAGGCCCTAACGTCCTATGGCTACACCTTC
clone size: few; J gene: TRBJ2-5; V gene: TRBV11-2; D gene: .; CDR3 protein: CASSFGRAPVETQYF; CDR3 DNA: TGTGCCAGCAGCTTTGGCAGGGCCCCGGTAGAGACCCAGTACTTC
clone size: few; J gene: TRBJ1-3; V gene: TRBV7-8; D gene: .; CDR3 protein: CASRGGRLNSGNTIYF; CDR3 DNA: TGTGCCAGCAGAGGAGGTCGCCTGAACTCTGGAAACACCATATATTTT
clone size: many; J gene: TRBJ2-4; V gene: TRBV5-4; D gene: TRBD2; CDR3 protein: CASSLAERRGAPEEYF; CDR3 DNA: TGTGCCAGCAGCTTGGCCGAGCGGCGGGGGGCCCCTGAAGAGTACTTC
clone size: few; J gene: TRBJ1-1; V gene: TRBV12-3/TRBV12-4; D gene: TRBD1; CDR3 protein: CASRLATGVSEAFF; CDR3 DNA: TGTGCCAGCAGATTGGCAACAGGGGTGTCAGAAGCTTTCTTT
clone size: many; J gene: TRBJ2-5; V gene: TRBV4-2; D gene: TRBD1; CDR3 protein: CASSQDPTGGKTQYF; CDR3 DNA: TGTGCCAGCAGCCAAGATCCCACAGGGGGCAAGACCCAGTACTTC
clone size: few; J gene: TRBJ1-2; V gene: TRBV12-3/TRBV12-4; D gene: .; CDR3 protein: CASSRRGNPNYGYTF; CDR3 DNA: TGTGCCAGCAGCCGCAGGGGCAACCCTAACTATGGCTACACCTTC
clone size: .; J gene: TRBJ1-1; V gene: TRBV20-1; D gene: .; CDR3 protein: CSARTQGNTEAFF; CDR3 DNA: TGCAGTGCTCGTACACAGGGGAACACTGAAGCTTTCTTT
clone size: few; J gene: TRBJ1-2; V gene: TRBV6-5; D gene: .; CDR3 protein: CASSWTLNYGYTF; CDR3 DNA: TGTGCCAGCAGTTGGACCTTAAACTATGGCTACACCTTC
clone size: few; J gene: TRBJ2-1; V gene: TRBV5-5; D gene: TRBD2; CDR3 protein: CASRRPGTSGGNEQFF; CDR3 DNA: TGTGCCAGCAGGAGACCCGGGACTAGCGGGGGAAATGAGCAGTTCTTC
clone size: many; J gene: TRBJ2-5; V gene: TRBV11-2; D gene: .; CDR3 protein: CASSLSQVETQYF; CDR3 DNA: TGTGCCAGCAGCTTGAGTCAGGTGGAGACCCAGTACTTC